The 24 T cell receptor beta chains listed next were all sequenced from one sample in a study of blood T cell repertoires in COVID-19. Assay: immunoSEQ multiplex PCR; the TCRdb copy retains only in-frame clones and omits some. The sample includes 220,000 or so clones, around 90% of them seen just once. The sequencing input was PBMCs or T cells enriched from blood (not recorded which). These receptors all come from a woman aged 45-60 years with acute COVID-19.

V gene TRBV4-1 combines with J gene TRBJ2-5; TRBD2 might be the D (6 bases). The CDR3 loop spans 13 amino acids. Trimming stripped 4 bases from V and 5 bases from J, with 11 bases between. Germline V gene sequence: CDR1 MGHRA, CDR2 YSYEKL. CDR3 bases: TGCGCCAGCAGCCCGGAGGGTTCGGAGACCCAGTACTTC. Encoded protein: CASSPEGSETQYF.

This chain links TRBV28 with TRBJ1-5; D possibly corresponds to TRBD1 (5 bases). The V gene's germline CDR1 is MDHEN and CDR2 SYDVKM. This CDR3 comprises 15 residues. V was shortened by 7 bases and J by 4 bases, with 17 bases between the two germline ends. The CDR3 spells CASNRRGAGNQPQHF. The CDR3 coding sequence is TGTGCCAGCAACCGTAGGGGAGCGGGGAATCAGCCCCAGCATTTT.

On this clone itself: Mismatch with germline at one junction end may stem from a read error. This chain uses TRBV15 with TRBJ2-1; 16 bases map to TRBD2. The CDR3 runs to 19 residues. Germline V gene sequence: CDR1 LNHNV, CDR2 YYDKDF (reference sequence). The CDR3 sequence is CATSRDPGLAGGVDNEQFF. The CDR3 nucleotides are TGTGCCACCAGCCGAGACCCGGGACTAGCGGGAGGGGTTGACAATGAGCAGTTCTTC.

V usage is TRBV11-1 and J usage is TRBJ2-3; D is unclear. Germline loops: CDR1 SGHAT, CDR2 FQDESV (reference sequence). With 5 bases removed from V and 6 bases from J, the gap between germline ends came to 12 bases. The CDR3 sequence is 13 residues long. The CDR3 is CASSPKFADTQYF. CDR3 coding DNA: TGTGCCAGCAGCCCGAAGTTCGCGGATACGCAGTATTTT.

CDR3 nucleotide sequence: TGTGCCAGCAGTGCCTCGGGACTAGCGGGAGATACGCAGTATTTT. Amino acids: CASSASGLAGDTQYF. The chain joins TRBV25-1 to TRBJ2-3; 12 bases agree with TRBD2. V lost 4 bases, J lost 5 bases, and 4 bases stayed unmatched. CDR3 length: 15 residues. In germline, CDR1 is MGHDK, CDR2 SYGVNS.

In DNA, the CDR3 is TGCGCCAGCAGCCATCTCCTCGGGGGAAACACCATATATTTT. It yields the protein CASSHLLGGNTIYF. The rearrangement joins TRBV4-3 to TRBJ1-3, with D uncertain. The CDR3 covers 14 residues. V lost 3 bases and J 4 bases, leaving 10 bases between the germline ends. The germline CDR1 and CDR2 sequences are LGHNA and YSLEER.

The CDR3, as DNA: TGTGCCACCAGCAGAGATCGGGGGGAAGAGACCCAGTACTTC. It encodes CATSRDRGEETQYF. The genes are TRBV15 and TRBJ2-5, with 7 nucleotides matching TRBD2. CDR1 and CDR2 from the germline V gene are LNHNV and YYDKDF (reference sequence). CDR3 length: 14 residues. Trimming took 0 bases from V and 3 from J; bases not matched to a gene: 1.

The chain joins TRBV28 to TRBJ1-4; 7 bases line up with TRBD1. The CDR3 consists of 13 residues. V lost 4 bases, J lost 8 bases, and 4 bases stayed unmatched. Germline V gene sequence: CDR1 MDHEN, CDR2 SYDVKM. CDR3 nucleotides: TGTGCCAGCAGTTACAGGGGTCGGGAAAAACTGTTTTTT. It translates to CASSYRGREKLFF. The whole variable domain, filled in from reference TRBV28 and TRBJ1-4, reads DVKVTQSSRYLVKRTGEKVFLECVQDMDHENMFWYRQDPGLGLRLIYFSYDVKMKEKGDIPEGYSVSREKKERFSLILESASTNQTSMYLCASSYRGREKLFFGSGTQLSVL.

This clone was recorded a few times. The chain joins TRBV6-5 to TRBJ2-7; TRBD1 matches at 9 bases. This CDR3 is 13 amino acids long. In germline, CDR1 is MNHEY, CDR2 SVGAGI. With V trimmed by 6 bases and J by 3 bases, 3 bases remained unmatched. The CDR3 sequence is CASRRQGDYEQYF. In DNA form, the CDR3 reads TGTGCCAGCAGAAGACAGGGGGACTACGAGCAGTACTTC.

This clone has just a few counts. The J gene is TRBJ2-1, the V gene TRBV25-1; no clear D gene. The germline V gene encodes CDR1 MGHDK and CDR2 SYGVNS. Trimming cost V 5 bases and J 9 bases, with 14 bases left between them. This CDR3 comprises 13 residues. The DNA for the CDR3 is TGTGCCAGCAGTTCCCCTTCTATCCCTGAGCAGTTCTTC. This sequence encodes CASSSPSIPEQFF.

The chain recombines TRBV12-5 with TRBJ2-1; the D gene is possibly TRBD1 (5 bases). CDR1 and CDR2 from the germline V gene are LGHNT and FRNRAP. Trimming cost V 1 base and J 8 bases, with 15 bases left between them. The CDR3 has 15 amino acids. The CDR3 region is CASGLGQGRADEQFF. The DNA of the CDR3 is TGTGCTAGTGGTTTGGGGCAGGGAAGAGCAGATGAGCAGTTCTTC.

J is TRBJ2-3 and V is TRBV27, with TRBD2 identical over 10 bases. J lost 0 bases, V lost 2 bases, and 8 bases had no gene match. Germline V gene data show CDR1 as MNHEY and CDR2 as SMNVEV (reference sequence). The CDR3 has 18 residues. CDR3: CASSLLAGDVSSTDTQYF. The CDR3 nucleotides are TGTGCCAGCAGTTTACTAGCGGGAGACGTTTCCAGCACAGATACGCAGTATTTT.

V gene TRBV13 combines with J gene TRBJ2-5, with 9 bases fitting TRBD1. CDR3 size: 16 residues. Germline CDR1 PRHDT, CDR2 FYEKMQ (reference sequence). J was trimmed by 5 bases and V by 4 bases; bases with no gene match: 11. The CDR3 protein is CASSSTGTGYRETQYF. CDR3 DNA sequence: TGTGCCAGCAGCTCAACTGGGACAGGGTATCGGGAGACCCAGTACTTC. Supplemented by reference TRBV13 and TRBJ2-5, the full variable domain reads AAGVIQSPRHLIKEKRETATLKCYPIPRHDTVYWYQQGPGQDPQFLISFYEKMQSDKGSIPDRFSAQQFSDYHSELNMSSLELGDSALYFCASSSTGTGYRETQYFGPGTRLLVL.

The chain carries TRBV27 and TRBJ1-1, with 10 bases matching TRBD1. Trimming removed 5 bases from V and 5 bases from J; junction bases left unmatched: 8. The CDR3 has 15 residues. Germline CDR1 MNHEY, CDR2 SMNVEV (reference sequence). The CDR3 region is CASSISTGGWTEAFF. CDR3 coding DNA: TGTGCCAGCAGTATCTCGACAGGGGGCTGGACTGAAGCTTTCTTT.

The chain couples TRBV5-1 to TRBJ1-1, with D perhaps matching TRBD1 (5 bases). V dropped 6 bases and J dropped 0 bases, with 15 bases sitting between them. Germline V gene lookup returns CDR1 SGHRS and CDR2 YFSETQ. The CDR3 is made up of 15 amino acids. CDR3 amino acids: CASTYTTAMNTEAFF. CDR3 DNA: TGCGCCAGCACCTATACGACAGCCATGAACACTGAAGCTTTCTTT.

The J gene is TRBJ1-4, the V gene TRBV10-1, with D unresolved. V dropped 10 bases and J dropped 5 bases, with 11 bases sitting between them. Germline-derived CDR1 and CDR2 are WNHNN and SYGVQD (reference sequence). The CDR3 contains 12 residues. CDR3 nucleotides: TGCGCCACCCCAGGTGAGAATGAAAAACTGTTTTTT. Protein: CATPGENEKLFF.

The rearrangement links TRBV19 to TRBJ2-1; D is unresolved. The CDR3 is 14 residues long. V was cut by 4 bases and J by 9 bases, with 16 bases left in between. CDR1 LNHDA and CDR2 SQIVND come from the germline V gene (reference sequence). The CDR3 reads CASSTRSRAFEQFF. DNA for the CDR3: TGTGCCAGTAGTACCCGTTCTCGAGCGTTTGAGCAGTTCTTC. The complete variable domain, with remaining parts taken from reference TRBV19 and TRBJ2-1, reads DGGITQSPKYLFRKEGQNVTLSCEQNLNHDAMYWYRQDPGQGLRLIYYSQIVNDFQKGDIAEGYSVSREKKESFPLTVTSAQKNPTAFYLCASSTRSRAFEQFFGPGTRLTVL.

The V call is TRBV28, the J call TRBJ2-2; 7 nucleotides line up with TRBD1. Losses at the gene ends were 6 bases for V and 2 bases for J; bases not matched to a gene: 6. CDR3 length: 15 residues. Germline V gives CDR1 MDHEN, CDR2 SYDVKM. CDR3 DNA sequence: TGTGCCAGCAGGTCAACAGGGGTCAACACCGGGGAGCTGTTTTTT. The encoded protein is CASRSTGVNTGELFF. The full variable domain, rest sourced from reference TRBV28 and TRBJ2-2, is DVKVTQSSRYLVKRTGEKVFLECVQDMDHENMFWYRQDPGLGLRLIYFSYDVKMKEKGDIPEGYSVSREKKERFSLILESASTNQTSMYLCASRSTGVNTGELFFGEGSRLTVL.

The CDR3 spells CASSLFAGFTDTQYF. DNA of the CDR3: TGTGCCAGCAGTTTATTCGCGGGGTTCACAGATACGCAGTATTTT. V usage is TRBV27 and J usage is TRBJ2-3; a possible D gene is TRBD2 (6 bases). The ends were cut back, 1 base at V and 2 bases at J, with 10 bases in the middle. Germline values: CDR1 MNHEY, CDR2 SMNVEV (reference sequence). The CDR3 is 15 amino acids.

The chain couples TRBV19 to TRBJ2-5; 8 bases match TRBD1. After removal of 6 bases from V and 5 bases from J, the junction contained 11 bases not matched to a gene. Germline CDR1 reads LNHDA; CDR2 reads SQIVND (reference sequence). The CDR3 runs to 15 residues. The CDR3 loop reads CASRATGVSMETQYF. The CDR3 bases are TGTGCCAGTAGGGCGACAGGGGTTTCGATGGAGACCCAGTACTTC.

The chain links TRBV5-1 to TRBJ2-4, with a possible D match to TRBD2 (6 bases). CDR3 length: 13 residues. CDR1 and CDR2 from the germline V gene are SGHRS and YFSETQ. V was pared by 0 bases and J by 7 bases, with 8 bases between. The CDR3 nucleotides are TGCGCCAGCAGCTTGGACGCGGGGAACATTCAGTACTTC. Translating gives CASSLDAGNIQYF. Full variable domain (remainder filled in from reference TRBV5-1 and TRBJ2-4): KAGVTQTPRYLIKTRGQQVTLSCSPISGHRSVSWYQQTPGQGLQFLFEYFSETQRNKGNFPGRFSGRQFSNSRSEMNVSTLELGDSALYLCASSLDAGNIQYFGAGTRLSVL.

The chain has TRBV27 and TRBJ1-2, with 7 bases aligning to TRBD1. The CDR3 is 13 amino acids. Trimming at V came to 5 bases and at J to 4 bases, leaving 4 bases not matched to a gene. Germline V gene sequence: CDR1 MNHEY, CDR2 SMNVEV (reference sequence). This CDR3 reads CASSPGQSYGYTF. The CDR3, as DNA: TGTGCCAGCAGTCCGGGACAGAGCTATGGCTACACCTTC.

J is TRBJ1-1 and V is TRBV29-1; 11 bases map to TRBD1. This CDR3 is built from 13 residues. The germline V gene encodes CDR1 SQVTM and CDR2 ANQGSEA. The chain's CDR3 is CRGDRGYNTEAFF. The CDR3 bases are TGCAGGGGGGACAGGGGGTACAACACTGAAGCTTTCTTT.

The chain is built from TRBV6-6 and TRBJ2-1, with 7 positions matching TRBD2. The CDR3 has 13 residues. Per the germline V gene, CDR1 is MNHNY and CDR2 is SVGAGI (reference sequence). J gave up 6 bases and V 6 bases, and 5 bases lay outside the gene matches. The CDR3 loop reads CASRREAGNEQFF. Written as DNA, the CDR3 is TGTGCCAGCAGACGGGAGGCTGGCAATGAGCAGTTCTTC.